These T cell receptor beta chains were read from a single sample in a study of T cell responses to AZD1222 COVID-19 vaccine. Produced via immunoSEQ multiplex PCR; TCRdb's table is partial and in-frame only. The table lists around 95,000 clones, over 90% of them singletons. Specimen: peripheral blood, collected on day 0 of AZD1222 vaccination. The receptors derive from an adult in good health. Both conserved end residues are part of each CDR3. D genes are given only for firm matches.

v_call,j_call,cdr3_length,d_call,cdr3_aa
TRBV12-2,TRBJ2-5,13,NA,CASFLSARETQYF
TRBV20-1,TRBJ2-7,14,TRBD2,CSASAAGGPWGQYF
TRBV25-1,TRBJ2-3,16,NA,CASSEGLASETDTQYF
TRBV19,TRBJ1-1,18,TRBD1,CASSIYGQGGDQNTEAFF
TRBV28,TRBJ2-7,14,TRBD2,CASSSRGRALEQYF
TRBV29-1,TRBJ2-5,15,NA,CSVEGRDQLQETQYF
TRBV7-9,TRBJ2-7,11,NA,CASSPIYEQYF
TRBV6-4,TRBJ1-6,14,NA,CASRKTEENSPLHF
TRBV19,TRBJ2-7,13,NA,CASSSGTHYEQYF
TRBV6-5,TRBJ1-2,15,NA,CASSYPPDGDYGYTF
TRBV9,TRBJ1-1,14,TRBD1,CASSLRDSRTEAFF
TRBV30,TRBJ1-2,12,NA,CAWSMHSYGYTF
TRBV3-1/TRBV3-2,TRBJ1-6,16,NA,CASSPSRSSYNSPLHF
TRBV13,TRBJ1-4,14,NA,CASSLRGPNEKLFF
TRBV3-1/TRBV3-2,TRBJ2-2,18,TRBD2,CASSQSSLDLGGTGELFF
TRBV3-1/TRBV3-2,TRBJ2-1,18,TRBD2,CASSQHGTSGAHYNEQFF
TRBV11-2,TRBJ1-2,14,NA,CASSLAAYGYGYTF
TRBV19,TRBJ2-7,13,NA,CASSIELVAEQYF
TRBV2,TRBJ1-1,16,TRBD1,CASPRGQGVSNTEAFF
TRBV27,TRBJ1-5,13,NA,CASKSASNQPQHF
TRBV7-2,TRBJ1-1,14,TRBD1,CASSSQGANTEAFF
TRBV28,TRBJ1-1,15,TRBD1,CASSFPYEDRGLAFF
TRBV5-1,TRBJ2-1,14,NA,CASSFSGSYNEQFF
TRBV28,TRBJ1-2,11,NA,CASSSNYGYTF
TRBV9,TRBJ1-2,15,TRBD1,CASSVEGTAPYGYTF
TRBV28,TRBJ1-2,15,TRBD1,CASSEGQGVDYGYTF
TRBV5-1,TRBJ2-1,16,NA,CASSSVGPYTYNEQFF
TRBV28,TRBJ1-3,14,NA,CASSSPVYGNTIYF
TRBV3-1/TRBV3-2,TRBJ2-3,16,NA,CASSQDRGRRTDTQYF
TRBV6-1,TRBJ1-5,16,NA,CASSAGVVYSNQPQHF
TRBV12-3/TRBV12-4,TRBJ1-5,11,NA,CASSQNQPQHF
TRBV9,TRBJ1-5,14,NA,CASSVGSSNQPQHF
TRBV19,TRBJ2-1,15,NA,CASSILGGRGSEQFF
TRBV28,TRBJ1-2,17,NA,CASSSPGRGAHLYGYTF